This paragraph covers one T cell receptor (beta chain) sequence. The antigen is unknown. The sample belongs to a study of blood T cells in healthy people across ages. Background on the study: Per every two T cells, about one barcoded beta molecule was captured by template switching. Study-level points and caveats: Long-lived donors had more naive CD4+ cells and higher diversity than aged donors.

The CDR3 totals 15 residues. Germline V gene data show CDR1 as KGHDR and CDR2 as SFDVKD. V lost 2 bases and J 7 bases, leaving 14 bases between the germline ends. Next came a second PCR, run for roughly 6 to 11 cycles, which used a sample-barcoded 5' primer along with a J-beta primer mix. From the 5' RACE reads, TCRdb called clonotypes with MiXCR, one entry per CDR3 protein. The repertoire holds over a million distinct CDR3 sequences, with less than 50% as singletons. Sequenced material: blood. The rearrangement uses TRBV24-1 and TRBJ2-1, with TRBD1 as a possible D gene (6 bases). This receptor was obtained from a woman in her sixties in good health. CDR3 nucleotides: TGTGCCACCAGTGATTCACGGGCAGGGGAGAATGAGCAGTTCTTC. Protein product: CATSDSRAGENEQFF.